This T cell receptor (beta chain) was sequenced during a study of blood T cell repertoires in COVID-19 (dated by TCRdb to 2020 to 2022). In the study overall: The collaborator samples originated in the United States, Italy and Spain and spanned the acute and convalescent phases of COVID-19. Where available, HLA class I and class II types were taken from metadata supplied by the sample provider and were not determined by assay-based typing. The samples were drawn from the first 160 participants of the ongoing ImmuneRACE study and from 950 to 1,500 subjects provided by 6 global collaborators. Nearly every sample came with metadata listing a de-identified subject ID, COVID-19 status, age in years and sex. The prospective study material was composed of cDNA or gDNA derived from T cells, B-cell-depleted T cells, or PBMCs. The dataset comprised deeply sampled blood TCRbeta repertoires from subjects exposed to, actively infected with, or recovered from COVID-19. A freely available public database, intended as a resource for researchers studying the immune response to SARS-CoV-2, is where the repertoires were released.

From the cysteine up to the phenylalanine, the CDR3 has a length of 14 residues. Just CDR3 DNA is preserved here, 42 bases in frame from base 1. Via the germline V gene, CDR1 is MNHEY and CDR2 SVGAGI. V lost 6 bases and J lost 3 bases; the stretch between them is 13 bases long. Collaborating institutions collected whole blood in K2EDTA tubes following their own protocols. For TCRbeta analysis, collaborator samples were shipped as frozen whole blood, as isolated PBMCs, or as DNA extracted from either sample type. TCRbeta CDR3 regions were amplified from genomic DNA using the immunoSEQ Assay, a bias-controlled multiplex PCR. The authors' analysis ran thus. Within the assay, amplification of reference gene primers was used to estimate how many nucleated cells each sample contained. Sequence reads were collapsed and filtered to measure the absolute abundance of every unique TCRbeta CDR3 rearrangement. For each sample, productive Simpson clonality was calculated by taking the square root of Simpson's diversity index across productive rearrangements. TCRdb retrieved this table from immuneACCESS and kept in-frame rearrangements only. Not all clones are present; in checked studies, unresolved V genes account for under half, and no reason is known for the remainder. The DNA gave D and trimming, while V, J and clone size come from that table. The sample table shows around 170,000 clones, and over 80% are seen once. Clones ranked in the top ten supply less than 3.5% of the sample.

Overall study results and their limits: The quantity of clinical and demographic metadata differed by source and by participant and was supplied without curation.

In regard to this clone: Which antigen it targets is not known. No much larger clone is present one base from it, and per-base qualities are unavailable.

Sequencing was carried out using peripheral blood. The V and J segments used are TRBV6-5 and TRBJ2-3; 5 matching bases give a weak D call of TRBD2. The sequence derives from a woman aged 55-69 years with acute or convalescent COVID-19. The CDR3 region has the sequence CASSRLSGTDTQYF. In nucleotides, the sequence is TGTGCCAGCAGCCGCCTCTCGGGAACAGATACGCAGTATTTT.